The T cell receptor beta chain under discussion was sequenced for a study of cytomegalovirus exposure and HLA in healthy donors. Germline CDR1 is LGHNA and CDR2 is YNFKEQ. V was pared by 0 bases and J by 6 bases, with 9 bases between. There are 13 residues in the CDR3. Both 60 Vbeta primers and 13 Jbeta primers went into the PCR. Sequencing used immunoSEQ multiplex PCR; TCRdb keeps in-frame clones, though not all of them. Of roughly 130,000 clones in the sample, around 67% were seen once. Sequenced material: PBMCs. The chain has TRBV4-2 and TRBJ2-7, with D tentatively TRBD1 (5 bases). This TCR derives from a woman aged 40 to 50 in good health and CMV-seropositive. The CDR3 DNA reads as TGTGCCAGCAGCCAAGATGGACACAGCGAGCAGTACTTC. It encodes CASSQDGHSEQYF.